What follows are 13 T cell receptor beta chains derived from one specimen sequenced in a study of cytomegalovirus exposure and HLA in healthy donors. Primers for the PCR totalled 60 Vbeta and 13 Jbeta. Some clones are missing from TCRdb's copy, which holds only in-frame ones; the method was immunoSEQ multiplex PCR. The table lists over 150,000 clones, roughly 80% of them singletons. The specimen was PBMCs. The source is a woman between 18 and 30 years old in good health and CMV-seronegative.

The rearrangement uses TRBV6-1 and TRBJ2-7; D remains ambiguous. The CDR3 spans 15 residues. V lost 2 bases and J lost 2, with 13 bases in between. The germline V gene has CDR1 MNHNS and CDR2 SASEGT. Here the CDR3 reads CASSEFGQTTYEQYF. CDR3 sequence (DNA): TGTGCCAGCAGTGAATTTGGGCAGACCACCTACGAGCAGTACTTC.

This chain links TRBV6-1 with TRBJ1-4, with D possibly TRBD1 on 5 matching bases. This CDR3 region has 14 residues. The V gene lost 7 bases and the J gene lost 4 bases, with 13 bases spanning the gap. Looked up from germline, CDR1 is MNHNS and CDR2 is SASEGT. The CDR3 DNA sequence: TGTGCCAGCATTCCAGACAGCCTTAATGAAAAACTGTTTTTT. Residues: CASIPDSLNEKLFF.

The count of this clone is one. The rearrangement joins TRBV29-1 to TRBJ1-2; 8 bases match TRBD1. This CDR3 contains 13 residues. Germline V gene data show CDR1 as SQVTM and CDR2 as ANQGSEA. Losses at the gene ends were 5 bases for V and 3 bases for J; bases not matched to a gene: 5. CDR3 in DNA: TGCAGCGTTCAGGGGGCAGGAGACTATGGCTACACCTTC. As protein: CSVQGAGDYGYTF.

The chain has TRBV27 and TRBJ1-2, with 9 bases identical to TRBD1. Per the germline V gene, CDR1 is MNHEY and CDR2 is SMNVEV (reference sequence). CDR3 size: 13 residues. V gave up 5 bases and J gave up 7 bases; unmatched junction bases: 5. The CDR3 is CASSTTGGGGYTF. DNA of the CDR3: TGTGCCAGCAGTACCACAGGGGGCGGTGGCTACACCTTC.

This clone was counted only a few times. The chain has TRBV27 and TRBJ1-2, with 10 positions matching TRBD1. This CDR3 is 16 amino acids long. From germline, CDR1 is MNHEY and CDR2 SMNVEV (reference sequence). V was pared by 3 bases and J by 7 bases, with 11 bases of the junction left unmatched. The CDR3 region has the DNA TGTGCCAGCAGTTTTTCTCCGGGACAGGGGTTCAGTGGCTACACCTTC. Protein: CASSFSPGQGFSGYTF.

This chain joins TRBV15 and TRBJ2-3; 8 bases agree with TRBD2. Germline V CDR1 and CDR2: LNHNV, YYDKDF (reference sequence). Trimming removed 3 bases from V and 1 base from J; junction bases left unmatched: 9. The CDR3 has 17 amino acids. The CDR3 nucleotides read TGTGCCACCAGCAGGGAACGGACGCGGGGGGGCACAGATACGCAGTATTTT. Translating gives CATSRERTRGGTDTQYF.

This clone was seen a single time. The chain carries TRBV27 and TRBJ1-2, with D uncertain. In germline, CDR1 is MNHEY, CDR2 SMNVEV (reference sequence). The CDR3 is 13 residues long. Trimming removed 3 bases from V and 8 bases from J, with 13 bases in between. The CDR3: CASSFSDWEGYTF. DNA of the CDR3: TGTGCCAGCAGTTTCTCGGACTGGGAGGGCTACACCTTC.

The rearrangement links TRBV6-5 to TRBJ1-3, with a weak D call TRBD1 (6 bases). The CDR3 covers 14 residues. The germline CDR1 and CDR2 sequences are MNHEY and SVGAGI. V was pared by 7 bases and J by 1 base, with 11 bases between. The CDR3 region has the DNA TGTGCCAGCAACCCGGACAGTTCTGGAAACACCATATATTTT. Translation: CASNPDSSGNTIYF.

CDR3 region: CASSKRGCGRVDTEAFF. In nucleotides, the CDR3 is TGTGCCAGCAGCAAACGGGGGTGTGGCAGGGTCGACACTGAAGCTTTCTTT. The rearrangement links TRBV21-1 to TRBJ1-1. TRBV21-1 is a pseudogene locus. The CDR3 consists of 17 residues.

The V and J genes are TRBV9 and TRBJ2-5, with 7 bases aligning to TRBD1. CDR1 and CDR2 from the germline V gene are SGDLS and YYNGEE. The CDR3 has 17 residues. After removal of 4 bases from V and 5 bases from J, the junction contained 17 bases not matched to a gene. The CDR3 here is CASSLGQNSLFFETQYF. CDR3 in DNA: TGTGCCAGCAGCCTGGGACAGAATTCTCTTTTCTTTGAGACCCAGTACTTC.

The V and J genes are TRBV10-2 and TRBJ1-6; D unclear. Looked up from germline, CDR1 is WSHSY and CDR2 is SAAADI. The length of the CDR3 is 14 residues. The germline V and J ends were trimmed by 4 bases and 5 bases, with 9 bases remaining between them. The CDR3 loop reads CASSGVRNNSPLHF. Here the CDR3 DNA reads TGCGCCAGCAGTGGGGTCAGGAATAATTCACCCCTCCACTTT.

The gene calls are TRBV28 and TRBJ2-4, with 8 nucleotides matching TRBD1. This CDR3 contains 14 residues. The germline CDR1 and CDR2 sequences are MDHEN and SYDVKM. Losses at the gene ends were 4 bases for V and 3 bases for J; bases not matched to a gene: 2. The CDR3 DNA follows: TGTGCCAGCAGTTCCACAGGGGGCAAAAACATTCAGTACTTC. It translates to CASSSTGGKNIQYF.

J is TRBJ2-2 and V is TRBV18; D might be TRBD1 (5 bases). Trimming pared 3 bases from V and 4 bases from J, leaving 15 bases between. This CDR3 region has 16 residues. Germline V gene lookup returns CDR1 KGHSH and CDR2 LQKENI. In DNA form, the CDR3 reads TGTGCCAGCTCACCCCCCGTGGGGCCGGGCACCGGGGAGCTGTTTTTT. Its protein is CASSPPVGPGTGELFF.